This TCR beta chain was identified during a study of blood T cell repertoires in COVID-19. Study-wide context: There were acute and convalescent COVID-19 samples, and they came from the United States, Italy and Spain. T cells, B-cell-depleted T cells, or PBMCs provided the cDNA or gDNA that served as material.

Method: immunoSEQ multiplex PCR; TCRdb's copy keeps in-frame clones and lacks some. Here the sample spans 200,000 to 300,000 clones, roughly 87% being singletons. The sample was peripheral blood. This sequence was found in a human donor in a cohort sampled during active COVID-19.

CDR3 DNA: TGTGCCAGCACGCGGAGGGACAGCTCCTACGAGCAGTACTTC. It is translated as CASTRRDSSYEQYF. V usage is TRBV28 and J usage is TRBJ2-7; tentatively, D is TRBD1 (7 bases). The CDR3 spans 14 residues. V was clipped by 7 bases and J by 0 bases, with 13 bases between them. Germline V CDR1 and CDR2: MDHEN, SYDVKM. The full variable domain, in which reference TRBV28 and TRBJ2-7 provide the parts outside the CDR3, is DVKVTQSSRYLVKRTGEKVFLECVQDMDHENMFWYRQDPGLGLRLIYFSYDVKMKEKGDIPEGYSVSREKKERFSLILESASTNQTSMYLCASTRRDSSYEQYFGPGTRLTVT.